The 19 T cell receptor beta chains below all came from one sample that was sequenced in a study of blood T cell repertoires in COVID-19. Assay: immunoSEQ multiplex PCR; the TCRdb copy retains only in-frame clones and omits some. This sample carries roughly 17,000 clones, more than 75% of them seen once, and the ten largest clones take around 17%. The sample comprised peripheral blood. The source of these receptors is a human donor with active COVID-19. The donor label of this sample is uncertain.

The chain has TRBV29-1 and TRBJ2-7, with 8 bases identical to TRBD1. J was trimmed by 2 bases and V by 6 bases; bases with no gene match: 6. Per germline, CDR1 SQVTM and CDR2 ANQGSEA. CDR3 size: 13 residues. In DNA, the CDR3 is TGCAGCGTCCGACCGACAGGGGCCTACGAGCAGTACTTC. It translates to CSVRPTGAYEQYF.

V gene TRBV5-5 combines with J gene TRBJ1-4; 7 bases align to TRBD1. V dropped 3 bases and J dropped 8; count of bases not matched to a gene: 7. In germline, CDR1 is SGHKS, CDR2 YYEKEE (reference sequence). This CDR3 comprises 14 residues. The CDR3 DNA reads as TGTGCCAGCAGCTCCGACAGGGACGAAGAAAAACTGTTTTTT. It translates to CASSSDRDEEKLFF.

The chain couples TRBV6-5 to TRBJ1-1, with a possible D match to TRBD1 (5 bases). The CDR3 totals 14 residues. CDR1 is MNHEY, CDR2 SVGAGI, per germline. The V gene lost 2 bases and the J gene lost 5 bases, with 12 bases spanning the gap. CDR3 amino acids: CASSYVRVGTEAFF. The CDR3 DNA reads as TGTGCCAGCAGTTACGTCAGGGTGGGAACTGAAGCTTTCTTT.

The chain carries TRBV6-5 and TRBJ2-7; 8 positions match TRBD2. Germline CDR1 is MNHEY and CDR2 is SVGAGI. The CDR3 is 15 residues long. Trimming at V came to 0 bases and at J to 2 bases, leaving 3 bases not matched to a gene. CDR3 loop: CASSYSRRGAYEQYF. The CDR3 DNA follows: TGTGCCAGCAGTTACTCCCGGCGGGGGGCCTACGAGCAGTACTTC.

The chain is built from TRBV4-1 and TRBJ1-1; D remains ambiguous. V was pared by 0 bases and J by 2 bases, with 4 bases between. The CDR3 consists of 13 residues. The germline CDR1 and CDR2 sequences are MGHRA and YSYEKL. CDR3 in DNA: TGCGCCAGCAGCCAAGATCATAACACTGAAGCTTTCTTT. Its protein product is CASSQDHNTEAFF.

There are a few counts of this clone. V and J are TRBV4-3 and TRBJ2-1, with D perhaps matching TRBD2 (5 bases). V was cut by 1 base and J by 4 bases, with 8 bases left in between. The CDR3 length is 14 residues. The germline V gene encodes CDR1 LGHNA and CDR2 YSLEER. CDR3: CASSQGSGYNEQFF. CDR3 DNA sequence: TGCGCCAGCAGCCAAGGAAGCGGATACAATGAGCAGTTCTTC.

CDR3 sequence reads: CASSQVVTSGGNEQFF. In nucleotides, the CDR3 is TGTGCCAGCAGCCAAGTTGTCACTAGCGGGGGAAATGAGCAGTTCTTC. The chain combines TRBV3-1 (or the pseudogene TRBV3-2) with TRBJ2-1; 11 bases are a match to TRBD2. CDR1 LGHDT and CDR2 YNNKEL come from the germline V gene (reference sequence). The length of the CDR3 is 16 residues. V shed 1 base and J 7 bases; nucleotides not matched to a gene: 6.

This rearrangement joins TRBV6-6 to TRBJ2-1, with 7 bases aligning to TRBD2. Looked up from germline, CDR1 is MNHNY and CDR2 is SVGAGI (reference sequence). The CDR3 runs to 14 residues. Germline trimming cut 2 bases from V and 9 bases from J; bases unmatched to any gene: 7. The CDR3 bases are TGTGCCAGCAGTTACCGCCTCGGACTAGGTGAGCAGTTCTTC. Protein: CASSYRLGLGEQFF.

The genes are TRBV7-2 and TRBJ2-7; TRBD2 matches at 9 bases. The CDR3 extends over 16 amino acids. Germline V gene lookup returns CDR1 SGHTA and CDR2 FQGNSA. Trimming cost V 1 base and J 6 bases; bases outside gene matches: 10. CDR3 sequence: CASSLGLLAGVAEQYF. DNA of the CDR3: TGTGCCAGCAGCTTAGGCTTACTAGCGGGTGTCGCCGAGCAGTACTTC. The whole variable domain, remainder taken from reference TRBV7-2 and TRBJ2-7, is GAGVSQSPSNKVTEKGKDVELRCDPISGHTALYWYRQSLGQGLEFLIYFQGNSAPDKSGLPSDRFSAERTGGSVSTLTIQRTQQEDSAVYLCASSLGLLAGVAEQYFGPGTRLTVT.

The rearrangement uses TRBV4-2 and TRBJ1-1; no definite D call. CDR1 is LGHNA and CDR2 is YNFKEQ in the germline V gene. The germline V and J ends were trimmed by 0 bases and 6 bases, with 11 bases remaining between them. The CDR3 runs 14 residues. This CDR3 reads CASSQDRQEAEAFF. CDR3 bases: TGTGCCAGCAGCCAAGATCGGCAGGAGGCTGAAGCTTTCTTT.

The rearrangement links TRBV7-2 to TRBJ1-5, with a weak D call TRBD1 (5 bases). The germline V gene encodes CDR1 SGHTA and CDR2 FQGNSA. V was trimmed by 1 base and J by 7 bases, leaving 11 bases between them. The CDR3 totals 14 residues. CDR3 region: CASSLEAGWQPQHF. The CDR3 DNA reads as TGTGCCAGCAGCTTAGAGGCAGGGTGGCAGCCCCAGCATTTT.

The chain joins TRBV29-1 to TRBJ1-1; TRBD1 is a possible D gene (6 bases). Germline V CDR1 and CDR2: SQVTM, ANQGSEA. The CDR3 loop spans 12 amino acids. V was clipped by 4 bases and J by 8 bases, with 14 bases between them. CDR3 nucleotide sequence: TGCAGCGTTGCCCCCAGGCAGGGGGAAGCTTTCTTT. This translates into CSVAPRQGEAFF.

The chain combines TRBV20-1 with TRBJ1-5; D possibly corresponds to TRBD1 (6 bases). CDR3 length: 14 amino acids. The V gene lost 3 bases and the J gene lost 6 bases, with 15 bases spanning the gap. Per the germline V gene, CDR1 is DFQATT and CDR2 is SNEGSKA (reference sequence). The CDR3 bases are TGCAGTGCTAGTGGGGGGCGGGGGAGTCAGCCCCAGCATTTT. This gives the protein CSASGGRGSQPQHF.

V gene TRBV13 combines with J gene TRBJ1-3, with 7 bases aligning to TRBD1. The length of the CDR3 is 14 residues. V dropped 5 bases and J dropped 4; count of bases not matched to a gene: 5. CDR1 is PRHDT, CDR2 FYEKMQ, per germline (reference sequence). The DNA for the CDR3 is TGTGCCAGCAGCGCCGGGACAGCCGGAAACACCATATATTTT. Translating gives CASSAGTAGNTIYF.

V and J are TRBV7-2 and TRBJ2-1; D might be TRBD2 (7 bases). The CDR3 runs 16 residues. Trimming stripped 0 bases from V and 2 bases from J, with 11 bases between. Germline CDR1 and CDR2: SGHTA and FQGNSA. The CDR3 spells CASSLAGGPPYNEQFF. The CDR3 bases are TGTGCCAGCAGCTTAGCGGGGGGGCCCCCCTACAATGAGCAGTTCTTC.

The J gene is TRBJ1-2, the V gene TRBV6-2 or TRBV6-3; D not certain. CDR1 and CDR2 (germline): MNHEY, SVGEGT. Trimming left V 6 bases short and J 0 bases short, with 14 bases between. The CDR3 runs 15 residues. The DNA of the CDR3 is TGTGCCAGCAGCCCCCACAACCAGACTAACTATGGCTACACCTTC. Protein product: CASSPHNQTNYGYTF.

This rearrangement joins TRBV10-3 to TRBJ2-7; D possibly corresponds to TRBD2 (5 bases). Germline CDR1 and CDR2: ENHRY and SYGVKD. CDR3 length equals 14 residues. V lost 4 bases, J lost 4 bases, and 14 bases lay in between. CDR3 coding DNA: TGTGCCATCAGTGCCGGGGAGAAAAGTTACGAGCAGTACTTC. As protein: CAISAGEKSYEQYF.

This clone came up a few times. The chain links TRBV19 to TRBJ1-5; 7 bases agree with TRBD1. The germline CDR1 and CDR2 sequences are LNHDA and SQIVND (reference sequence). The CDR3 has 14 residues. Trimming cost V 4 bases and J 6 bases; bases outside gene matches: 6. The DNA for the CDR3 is TGTGCCAGTAGTAGACAGGGCTTCGGTCAGCCCCAGCATTTT. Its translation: CASSRQGFGQPQHF.

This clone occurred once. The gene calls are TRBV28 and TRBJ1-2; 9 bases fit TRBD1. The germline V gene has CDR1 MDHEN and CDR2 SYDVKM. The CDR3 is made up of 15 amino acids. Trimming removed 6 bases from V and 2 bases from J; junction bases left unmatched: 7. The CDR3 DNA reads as TGTGCCAGCAGGCCAACAGGGGGCGGGAACTATGGCTACACCTTC. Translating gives CASRPTGGGNYGYTF.